A selection of T cell receptor beta chains follows, all from one sample in a study of shared clonotypes between healthy human individuals. Libraries were prepared by immunoSEQ multiplex PCR; TCRdb keeps only in-frame clonotypes and omits some of them. The sample consists of more than 2 million clones, over 85% of them appearing once. Sequenced sample: naive CD8+ T cells sorted from blood. All receptors come from a man younger than 30 in good health. Each CDR3 is given with its conserved first and last residue. D genes are given only for firm matches.

D gene | J gene | V gene | CDR3 DNA | CDR3 protein
TRBD1 | TRBJ2-7 | TRBV7-9 | TGTGCCAGCAGCCTTACAACCGGGACAGGGCTCTACGAGCAGTACTTC | CASSLTTGTGLYEQYF
- | TRBJ1-1 | TRBV2 | TGTGCCAGCAGTGAACCGACGCGCATGAACACTGAAGCTTTCTTT | CASSEPTRMNTEAFF
TRBD2 | TRBJ2-7 | TRBV4-1 | TGCGCCAGCAGCCAAGTGGGGGGGTACGAGCAGTACTTC | CASSQVGGYEQYF
- | TRBJ2-5 | TRBV6-1 | TGTGCCAGCAGCCGAGGTACCGTCATCCAAGAGACCCAGTACTTC | CASSRGTVIQETQYF
TRBD1 | TRBJ1-4 | TRBV2 | TGTGCCAGCAGTGACCGACAGGGTGGGGAAAAACTGTTTTTT | CASSDRQGGEKLFF
TRBD1 | TRBJ1-2 | TRBV5-1 | TGCGCCAGCAGCTTCGGACAGGGGCGACACTATGCCTATGGCTACACCTTC | CASSFGQGRHYAYGYTF
- | TRBJ2-2 | TRBV4-3 | TGCGCCAGCAGCCAAGAGGCTCCCGGGGACGAACAGAACACCGGGGAGCTGTTTTTT | CASSQEAPGDEQNTGELFF
- | TRBJ2-7 | TRBV6-5 | TGTGCCAGCAGCCGACCCCTTAGACAGGCCTACGAGCAGTACTTC | CASSRPLRQAYEQYF
- | TRBJ2-7 | TRBV7-6 | TGTGCCAGCAGCGACCGTTCCTACGAGCAGTACTTC | CASSDRSYEQYF
- | TRBJ1-2 | TRBV4-1 | TGCGCCAGCAGCCAAGAACCGGGGCTCAACTATGGCTACACCTTC | CASSQEPGLNYGYTF
- | TRBJ2-3 | TRBV13 | TGTGCCAGCAGCTTAACGCTCTTAAGCACAGATACGCAGTATTTT | CASSLTLLSTDTQYF
- | TRBJ2-1 | TRBV7-9 | TGTGCCAGCAGCTTAGACCGCGAGCAGTTCTTC | CASSLDREQFF
TRBD2 | TRBJ2-3 | TRBV4-1 | TGCGCCAGCCGCTTAGCGGGAGAAGATACGCAGTATTTT | CASRLAGEDTQYF
- | TRBJ1-2 | TRBV5-1 | TGCGCCAGCAGCTTGGGGACGGCCTACTATGGCTACACCTTC | CASSLGTAYYGYTF
TRBD1 | TRBJ2-7 | TRBV28 | TGTGCCAGCAGTTTATCGGGACAGGGGGTGTATGAGCAGTACTTC | CASSLSGQGVYEQYF
- | TRBJ2-1 | TRBV6-1 | TGTGCCAGCGCGTTAGGGGGGGAGCAGTTCTTC | CASALGGEQFF
TRBD2 | TRBJ2-3 | TRBV7-8 | TGTGCCAGCAGCCAACTAGCGGGACCTCCCACAGATACGCAGTATTTT | CASSQLAGPPTDTQYF
TRBD1 | TRBJ2-3 | TRBV27 | TGTGCCAGCAGCCTCCTCGGGACAGGGGCAGATACGCAGTATTTT | CASSLLGTGADTQYF
TRBD2 | TRBJ2-1 | TRBV7-6 | TGTGCCAGCAGCTTAGTCGCTAGCGGGAGGGCCGATGAGCAGTTCTTC | CASSLVASGRADEQFF
TRBD1 | TRBJ1-6 | TRBV4-1 | TGCGCCAGCAGCCCCACAGGGGGCCCAAGCTCCTATAATTCACCCCTCCACTTT | CASSPTGGPSSYNSPLHF
- | TRBJ2-5 | TRBV27 | TGTGCCAGCAGTGTGACGACTTCCGAGACCCAGTACTTC | CASSVTTSETQYF
- | TRBJ1-1 | TRBV5-1 | TGCGCCAGCAGCTTGGCACTTATGAACACTGAAGCTTTCTTT | CASSLALMNTEAFF
TRBD2 | TRBJ2-1 | TRBV9 | TGTGCCAGCAGCGTCGGGGGAGGGACGGATGAGCAGTTCTTC | CASSVGGGTDEQFF
TRBD1 | TRBJ2-7 | TRBV6-1 | TGTGCCAGCAGTGAGGGACAGGGGGGTTACGAGCAGTACTTC | CASSEGQGGYEQYF
- | TRBJ2-7 | TRBV6-6 | TGTGCCAGCAGTTACTCACAACCCTCCTACGAGCAGTACTTC | CASSYSQPSYEQYF
- | TRBJ2-1 | TRBV27 | TGTGCCAGCAGTTTAAATTTAGGGGACAACCCCAACAATGAGCAGTTCTTC | CASSLNLGDNPNNEQFF
- | TRBJ2-7 | TRBV7-9 | TGTGCCAGCAGTTCTGCCGGGGGTTCCTACGAGCAGTACTTC | CASSSAGGSYEQYF
TRBD2 | TRBJ2-7 | TRBV5-4 | TGTGCCAGCAGCTTGGAGCGGGGCAGCTACGAGCAGTACTTC | CASSLERGSYEQYF
TRBD1 | TRBJ2-2 | TRBV9 | TGTGCCAGCAGCGAACCAGGGGGCTGGAGTACCGGGGAGCTGTTTTTT | CASSEPGGWSTGELFF
- | TRBJ2-7 | TRBV4-1 | TGCGCCAGCAGCCAAGAGGGGGAACACACCTACGAGCAGTACTTC | CASSQEGEHTYEQYF
TRBD1 | TRBJ2-7 | TRBV10-3 | TGTGCCTCCGGACAGGGGAGCTCCTACGAGCAGTACTTC | CASGQGSSYEQYF